This is a list of T cell receptor beta chains from one sample in a study of blood T cells in healthy people across ages. A single record per CDR3 protein comes from TCRdb applying MiXCR to the 5' RACE reads. This repertoire shows about 1.4 million distinct CDR3 sequences, roughly 60% found once; its top ten account for 5.5% to 8%. Sequences were obtained from blood. The receptors come from a young man in good health. Each CDR3 is given with its conserved first and last residue. D genes are given only for firm matches. Size tells how often a clone was seen (once, few, many) or the class of an expanded clone, and some rows leave it out.

v_call: TRBV6-1
d_call: TRBD1
clone_size: few
j_call: TRBJ2-1
cdr3_nt: TGTGCCAGCAGTGACGGACAGGGGTCCTACAATGAGCAGTTCTTC
cdr3_aa: CASSDGQGSYNEQFF

v_call: TRBV29-1
d_call: .
clone_size: .
j_call: TRBJ2-7
cdr3_nt: TGCAGCGTAACCACAGGGTGGGGGTACGAGCAGTACTTC
cdr3_aa: CSVTTGWGYEQYF

v_call: TRBV6-6
d_call: TRBD1
clone_size: .
j_call: TRBJ2-7
cdr3_nt: TGTGCCAGCAGTTACTCGATTGGGTTCGAGGGGGCACACGAGCAGTACTTC
cdr3_aa: CASSYSIGFEGAHEQYF

v_call: TRBV3-1
d_call: .
clone_size: .
j_call: TRBJ1-1
cdr3_nt: TGTGCCAGCAGTCGGGACTTATTGGGGGGGAACACTGAAGCTTTCTTT
cdr3_aa: CASSRDLLGGNTEAFF

v_call: TRBV7-2
d_call: .
clone_size: few
j_call: TRBJ1-1
cdr3_nt: TGTGCCAGCAGCTTAGTGGGGGCCCTCACTGAAGCTTTCTTT
cdr3_aa: CASSLVGALTEAFF

v_call: TRBV18
d_call: .
clone_size: .
j_call: TRBJ1-1
cdr3_nt: TGTGCCAGCTCACCGGCCCGACGGCTTGACATGAACACTGAAGCTTTCTTT
cdr3_aa: CASSPARRLDMNTEAFF

v_call: TRBV11-2
d_call: .
clone_size: .
j_call: TRBJ1-1
cdr3_nt: TGTGCCAGCAGCTTCGTCGTGGCTGAAGCTTTCTTT
cdr3_aa: CASSFVVAEAFF

v_call: TRBV10-3
d_call: TRBD2
clone_size: few
j_call: TRBJ2-7
cdr3_nt: TGTGCCACCGGACTAGCGGGAGGGTACGAGCAGTACTTC
cdr3_aa: CATGLAGGYEQYF

v_call: TRBV6-4
d_call: .
clone_size: .
j_call: TRBJ2-6
cdr3_nt: TGTGCCAGCAGTGTAGAAGGGGGCTCTGGGGCCAACGTCCTGACTTTC
cdr3_aa: CASSVEGGSGANVLTF

v_call: TRBV5-1
d_call: TRBD1
clone_size: .
j_call: TRBJ2-7
cdr3_nt: TGCGCCAGCAGCGACTTAGGGGACAGGAGCTACGAGCAGTACTTC
cdr3_aa: CASSDLGDRSYEQYF

v_call: TRBV27
d_call: TRBD2
clone_size: .
j_call: TRBJ2-3
cdr3_nt: TGTGCCAGCTGGGGGACTAGTTTCGCGGGCACAGATACGCAGTATTTT
cdr3_aa: CASWGTSFAGTDTQYF

v_call: TRBV20-1
d_call: .
clone_size: .
j_call: TRBJ2-7
cdr3_nt: TGCAGTGCTAGGAAGGTCTATGAGCAGTACTTC
cdr3_aa: CSARKVYEQYF

v_call: TRBV5-5
d_call: .
clone_size: .
j_call: TRBJ2-1
cdr3_nt: TGTGCCAGCAGCTGGGCCGCAGGACAGAAATACAATGAGCAGTTCTTC
cdr3_aa: CASSWAAGQKYNEQFF

v_call: TRBV2
d_call: .
clone_size: few
j_call: TRBJ1-6
cdr3_nt: TGTGCCAGCAGTGGTGTTTTGGGGGAATCACCCCTCCACTTT
cdr3_aa: CASSGVLGESPLHF

v_call: TRBV20-1
d_call: TRBD1
clone_size: .
j_call: TRBJ1-6
cdr3_nt: TGCAGTGCTCGCCGGGGACAGGGGGGAGCGTCCTATAATTCACCCCTCCACTTT
cdr3_aa: CSARRGQGGASYNSPLHF

v_call: TRBV4-3
d_call: TRBD1
clone_size: .
j_call: TRBJ1-1
cdr3_nt: TGCGCCAGCAGCCTCACAGGGGGCGGGTTACATGAAGCTTTCTTT
cdr3_aa: CASSLTGGGLHEAFF

v_call: TRBV12-5
d_call: .
clone_size: .
j_call: TRBJ2-1
cdr3_nt: TGTGCTAGTGGCCTCGCGTACAATGAGCAGTTCTTC
cdr3_aa: CASGLAYNEQFF

v_call: TRBV20-1
d_call: TRBD2
clone_size: few
j_call: TRBJ2-7
cdr3_nt: TGCAGTGCCAGACAGATAGCGGGCCCCTACGAGCAGTACTTC
cdr3_aa: CSARQIAGPYEQYF

v_call: TRBV20-1
d_call: .
clone_size: .
j_call: TRBJ2-5
cdr3_nt: TGCAGTGCTATGGGTGGAGAGACCCAGTACTTC
cdr3_aa: CSAMGGETQYF

v_call: TRBV11-1
d_call: TRBD1
clone_size: .
j_call: TRBJ2-7
cdr3_nt: TGTGCCAGCAGCTTCCAGGGACAGGGCTCCTACGAGCAGTACTTC
cdr3_aa: CASSFQGQGSYEQYF

v_call: TRBV7-2
d_call: .
clone_size: .
j_call: TRBJ2-7
cdr3_nt: TGTGCCAGCAGCTCCTCCCCCACAGGCCAGACCTACGAGCAGTACTTC
cdr3_aa: CASSSSPTGQTYEQYF

v_call: TRBV29-1
d_call: .
clone_size: .
j_call: TRBJ1-4
cdr3_nt: TGCAGCGGGACAGATCTAGGTGAAAAACTGTTTTTT
cdr3_aa: CSGTDLGEKLFF

v_call: TRBV29-1
d_call: TRBD2
clone_size: .
j_call: TRBJ2-7
cdr3_nt: TGCAGCGTCTCTCGGACTAGCGAGGACTACGAGCAGTACTTC
cdr3_aa: CSVSRTSEDYEQYF

v_call: TRBV27
d_call: TRBD2
clone_size: few
j_call: TRBJ2-5
cdr3_nt: TGTGCCAGCACCCGGAGCGGGGGGGCCTATGAGACCCAGTACTTC
cdr3_aa: CASTRSGGAYETQYF

v_call: TRBV29-1
d_call: .
clone_size: few
j_call: TRBJ2-7
cdr3_nt: TGCAGCGTTGGTTCGGGGAACGAGCAGTACTTC
cdr3_aa: CSVGSGNEQYF

v_call: TRBV21-1
d_call: .
clone_size: .
j_call: TRBJ2-3
cdr3_nt: TGTGCCAGCAGCAAAGGATCTAACAGCACAGATACGCAGTATTTT
cdr3_aa: CASSKGSNSTDTQYF

v_call: TRBV6-6
d_call: TRBD1
clone_size: .
j_call: TRBJ1-6
cdr3_nt: TGTGCCAGCAGTTACGGGGACAGCTCCTATAATTCACCCCTCCACTTT
cdr3_aa: CASSYGDSSYNSPLHF

v_call: TRBV7-9
d_call: TRBD1
clone_size: few
j_call: TRBJ2-1
cdr3_nt: TGTGCCAGCAGCCTTGGGACAGATATCTACAATGAGCAGTTCTTC
cdr3_aa: CASSLGTDIYNEQFF

v_call: TRBV27
d_call: .
clone_size: .
j_call: TRBJ2-2
cdr3_nt: TGTGCCAGCAGTTCCCACAGGGATGGGAACACCGGGGAGCTGTTTTTT
cdr3_aa: CASSSHRDGNTGELFF

v_call: TRBV20-1
d_call: TRBD2
clone_size: few
j_call: TRBJ2-7
cdr3_nt: TGCAGTCTTCTAGCGGGAGGCTACGAGCAGTACTTC
cdr3_aa: CSLLAGGYEQYF

v_call: TRBV4-3
d_call: TRBD2
clone_size: .
j_call: TRBJ2-3
cdr3_nt: TGCGCCAGCAGCCATGATAGCGGGGTTCGGGGTACGCAGTATTTT
cdr3_aa: CASSHDSGVRGTQYF

v_call: TRBV6-5
d_call: .
clone_size: .
j_call: TRBJ1-1
cdr3_nt: TGTGCCAGCACCGCAGGGAGAAAAGCTTTCTTT
cdr3_aa: CASTAGRKAFF

v_call: TRBV29-1
d_call: .
clone_size: few
j_call: TRBJ1-1
cdr3_nt: TGCAGCGTCGATAAAGGGGGACGGCGTGAAGCTTTCTTT
cdr3_aa: CSVDKGGRREAFF

v_call: TRBV5-6
d_call: TRBD1
clone_size: .
j_call: TRBJ1-5
cdr3_nt: TGTGCCAGCAGCTTGTTCACCGGGACAGGGGTTTCTGTTAGCAATCAGCCCCAGCATTTT
cdr3_aa: CASSLFTGTGVSVSNQPQHF

v_call: TRBV2
d_call: .
clone_size: .
j_call: TRBJ2-4
cdr3_nt: TGTGCCAGCAGTTGGGATGGGTCGGTCAAAAACATTCAGTACTTC
cdr3_aa: CASSWDGSVKNIQYF

v_call: TRBV7-6
d_call: .
clone_size: .
j_call: TRBJ2-5
cdr3_nt: TGTGCCAGCAGCTTAGGAGGGCCCGGGTCGAATCAAGAGACCCAGTACTTC
cdr3_aa: CASSLGGPGSNQETQYF

v_call: TRBV5-1
d_call: TRBD1
clone_size: .
j_call: TRBJ1-2
cdr3_nt: TGCGCCAGCAGCACGGGGACAGGGAGGGAGCATGGCTACACCTTC
cdr3_aa: CASSTGTGREHGYTF

v_call: TRBV20-1
d_call: .
clone_size: .
j_call: TRBJ1-5
cdr3_nt: TGCAGTGCCGCCCAGGGTGGACAACCGAGGCAGCCCCAGCATTTT
cdr3_aa: CSAAQGGQPRQPQHF

v_call: TRBV4-1
d_call: .
clone_size: .
j_call: TRBJ1-2
cdr3_nt: TGCGCCAGCAGCCAAAAAGCCTACCGGTCCTCGGGCTATGGCTACACCTTC
cdr3_aa: CASSQKAYRSSGYGYTF

v_call: TRBV3-1
d_call: .
clone_size: few
j_call: TRBJ2-3
cdr3_nt: TGTGCCAGCAGTGTCCCCTCCAACACAGATACGCAGTATTTT
cdr3_aa: CASSVPSNTDTQYF

v_call: TRBV4-1
d_call: TRBD2
clone_size: .
j_call: TRBJ2-1
cdr3_nt: TGCGCCAGCAGCTCGACTAGCGGGAGCACCTACGAGCAGTTCTTC
cdr3_aa: CASSSTSGSTYEQFF